This TCR beta chain appears in the sequencing data of a study of cytomegalovirus exposure and HLA in healthy donors. Study-wide points: The study listed approximately 160 cytomegalovirus-associated TCR beta chains. According to reports, the classifier identified cytomegalovirus status with high specificity and sensitivity. A likely sequencing artifact accounted for one observed cluster of highly shared sequence variants. Information on immune exposure was restricted to one variable (CMV serostatus).

Primers included in the PCR were 60 Vbeta and 13 Jbeta primers. Only in-frame clones appear in the TCRdb table, and some are missing; sequencing was by immunoSEQ multiplex PCR. The table shows over 150,000 clones, with roughly 80% occurring only once. As to this clone: Antigen: not known.

This CDR3 has 16 amino acids. The germline V and J ends were trimmed by 0 bases and 8 bases, with 17 bases remaining between them. CDR1 SGHRS and CDR2 YFSETQ come from the germline V gene. Sequencing used PBMCs. This sequence joins TRBV5-1 and TRBJ1-4; D not certain. This TCR came from a human donor in good health. For the CDR3, the DNA is TGCGCCAGCAGCTTGGCTGGCGGCCGCGGAGGGGAAAAACTGTTTTTT. As protein: CASSLAGGRGGEKLFF.